These 18 T cell receptor beta chains were sequenced from one sample in a study of shared clonotypes between healthy human individuals. Measured with immunoSEQ multiplex PCR; TCRdb has only the in-frame clones, and not every one. The sample has some 1 million clones, about 77% seen once. The sequencing input was memory CD4+ T cells sorted from blood. Indicated subset: CD45RA-negative fraction. The receptors originated from a man between 18 and 29 years old in good health.

CDR3 nucleotides: TGCAGCATCGGGGTTCAAGAGACCCAGTACTTC. It translates to CSIGVQETQYF. J is TRBJ2-5 and V is TRBV29-1; perhaps TRBD2 as D (5 bases). CDR1 is SQVTM, CDR2 ANQGSEA, per germline. V was shortened by 8 bases and J by 2 bases, with 9 bases between the two germline ends. This CDR3 contains 11 residues.

The table lists this clone with a few counts. The chain has TRBV23-1 and TRBJ2-3; 9 bases agree with TRBD2. TRBV23-1 is an ORF for which the function is uncertain. This CDR3 spans 18 amino acids. The V and J ends lost 3 bases and 4 bases, in that order; junction bases with no gene match: 14. In nucleotides, the CDR3 is TGCGCCAGCAGTCAGTACCCCTGGGGAGCGGGGGGCCCAGATACGCAGTATTTT. Its translation is CASSQYPWGAGGPDTQYF.

The V call is TRBV10-1, the J call TRBJ1-3; D perhaps matches TRBD1 (6 bases). Germline loops: CDR1 WNHNN, CDR2 SYGVQD (reference sequence). CDR3 length: 15 residues. Deletions cut 5 bases from V and 0 bases from J, with 11 bases between. The CDR3 nucleotides are TGCGCCAGCAGTTCCGGGACAATCTCTGGAAACACCATATATTTT. Translating it yields CASSSGTISGNTIYF.

The sample holds many counts of this clone. The chain recombines TRBV6-7 with TRBJ2-1; 13 positions match TRBD2. TRBV6-7 is marked as an open reading frame, function uncertain. V shed 2 bases, J shed 2 bases, and the junction held 6 bases outside the gene matches. CDR3 length equals 18 residues. CDR3 coding DNA: TGTGCCAGCAGTTACGGTGGACTAGCGGGGGTTCCCTACAATGAGCAGTTCTTC. Its protein product is CASSYGGLAGVPYNEQFF.

The chain couples TRBV11-3 to TRBJ2-1; the D is unclear. V was clipped by 1 base and J by 6 bases, with 7 bases between them. The CDR3 covers 13 residues. Germline loops: CDR1 SGHNT, CDR2 YENEEA. The CDR3 DNA reads TGTGCCAGCAGCTTAGGTGGGTTCAATGAGCAGTTCTTC. Residues: CASSLGGFNEQFF.

The rearrangement links TRBV6-5 to TRBJ2-1; 8 bases are a match to TRBD1. From germline, CDR1 is MNHEY and CDR2 SVGAGI. The J segment lost 7 bases and the V segment lost 6 bases, leaving 11 bases of the junction unmatched. This CDR3 contains 15 residues. CDR3 nucleotide sequence: TGTGCCAGCAGGAGGGGAGACAGGGGTAGGAATGAGCAGTTCTTC. Translated, it gives CASRRGDRGRNEQFF.

The V and J genes are TRBV4-1 and TRBJ2-5, with D possibly TRBD2 on 5 matching bases. Deletions cut 0 bases from V and 5 bases from J, with 13 bases between. This CDR3 region has 15 residues. The germline V gene encodes CDR1 MGHRA and CDR2 YSYEKL. The CDR3 protein is CASSQDSRDWETQYF. The CDR3 bases are TGCGCCAGCAGCCAAGATTCCCGGGATTGGGAGACCCAGTACTTC.

This sequence joins TRBV2 and TRBJ2-1, with 9 positions matching TRBD2. The CDR3 contains 12 residues. Germline V gene data show CDR1 as SNHLY and CDR2 as FYNNEI. V dropped 2 bases and J dropped 14; count of bases not matched to a gene: 4. For the CDR3, the DNA is TGTGCCAGCAGTGAAAATAGCGGGAGAGAGTTCTTC. It translates to CASSENSGREFF.

This clone was seen ten or more times. The chain carries TRBV18 and TRBJ2-5, with TRBD2 matching over 10 bases. With V trimmed by 0 bases and J by 3 bases, 4 bases remained unmatched. This CDR3 is 16 amino acids long. Germline assignment: CDR1 KGHSH and CDR2 LQKENI. The DNA of the CDR3 is TGTGCCAGCTCACCACCGTGGACTAGCGGCAAAGAGACCCAGTACTTC. It encodes CASSPPWTSGKETQYF.

The V call is TRBV9, the J call TRBJ1-1, with D possibly TRBD1 on 5 matching bases. Germline CDR1 reads SGDLS; CDR2 reads YYNGEE. The CDR3 spans 14 residues. Trimming cost V 0 bases and J 7 bases, with 13 bases left between them. The CDR3 DNA reads as TGTGCCAGCAGCGTAGTACCCGGGGCCGATGAAGCTTTCTTT. This sequence encodes CASSVVPGADEAFF.

The chain employs TRBV27 and TRBJ2-4; 10 positions match TRBD2. Germline CDR1 reads MNHEY; CDR2 reads SMNVEV (reference sequence). V lost 0 bases and J lost 2; bases outside the gene matches: 1. The CDR3 is 16 amino acids. The CDR3 nucleotides read TGTGCCAGCAGTTTATCGACTAGCGGGCCCAAAAACATTCAGTACTTC. As protein: CASSLSTSGPKNIQYF.

This clone was recorded only once. The chain combines TRBV19 with TRBJ2-1, with TRBD2 matching 12 bases. The CDR3 covers 16 residues. Losses at the gene ends were 8 bases for V and 2 bases for J; bases not matched to a gene: 7. CDR1 is LNHDA, CDR2 SQIVND, per germline (reference sequence). Here the CDR3 reads CASPWTSGIPYNEQFF. The CDR3 bases are TGTGCCAGTCCATGGACTAGCGGGATCCCCTACAATGAGCAGTTCTTC. The complete variable domain, with remaining parts taken from reference TRBV19 and TRBJ2-1, reads DGGITQSPKYLFRKEGQNVTLSCEQNLNHDAMYWYRQDPGQGLRLIYYSQIVNDFQKGDIAEGYSVSREKKESFPLTVTSAQKNPTAFYLCASPWTSGIPYNEQFFGPGTRLTVL.

This rearrangement joins TRBV7-2 to TRBJ1-1; D gene unclear. In germline, CDR1 is SGHTA, CDR2 FQGNSA. Trimming cost V 1 base and J 10 bases, with 16 bases left between them. The CDR3 runs to 14 residues. The CDR3 region is CASSLEALSPLAFF. The CDR3 nucleotides read TGTGCCAGCAGCTTAGAGGCCCTATCGCCGTTAGCTTTCTTT.

The genes are TRBV18 and TRBJ2-7, with D perhaps matching TRBD2 (5 bases). Looked up from germline, CDR1 is KGHSH and CDR2 is LQKENI. The CDR3 loop spans 13 amino acids. Trimming stripped 0 bases from V and 4 bases from J, with 7 bases between. For the CDR3, the DNA is TGTGCCAGCTCACCACCCGAGGGTTACGAGCAGTACTTC. Translating gives CASSPPEGYEQYF.

This clone was counted only a few times. This sample includes further DNA sequences coding for the same CDR3. The rearrangement joins TRBV5-8 to TRBJ1-5; D not resolved. The CDR3 spans 15 residues. Germline-derived CDR1 and CDR2 are SGHTS and YDEGEE. The germline V and J ends were trimmed by 1 base and 2 bases, with 10 bases remaining between them. This CDR3 is CASSLSWGGNQPQHF. The CDR3, as DNA: TGTGCCAGCAGCTTGAGTTGGGGAGGCAATCAGCCCCAGCATTTT.

CDR3 bases: TGCGCCAGCAGTCTCCCGGGAGACTGCCACGGGAATTCACCCCTCCACTTT. Translation: CASSLPGDCHGNSPLHF. The rearrangement uses TRBV23-1 and TRBJ1-6; D is unresolved. TRBV23-1 is an ORF, and what it does is uncertain. This CDR3 has 17 residues. V was trimmed by 4 bases and J by 7 bases, leaving 20 bases between them.

The chain employs TRBV10-3 and TRBJ2-3, with 7 bases matching TRBD1. CDR1 ENHRY and CDR2 SYGVKD come from the germline V gene. V lost 6 bases and J lost 2; bases outside the gene matches: 2. CDR3 size: 13 residues. The CDR3 DNA reads as TGTGCCATCAGCGACAGGGCCACAGATACGCAGTATTTT. As protein: CAISDRATDTQYF.

The chain is built from TRBV14 and TRBJ2-3, with 8 bases matching TRBD1. CDR1 and CDR2 (germline): SGHDN, FVKESK. The CDR3 is made up of 15 amino acids. J gave up 4 bases and V 8 bases, and 11 bases lay outside the gene matches. The CDR3 loop is CASALRTGSADTQYF. DNA of the CDR3: TGTGCCAGCGCCTTAAGGACAGGGAGCGCAGATACGCAGTATTTT.